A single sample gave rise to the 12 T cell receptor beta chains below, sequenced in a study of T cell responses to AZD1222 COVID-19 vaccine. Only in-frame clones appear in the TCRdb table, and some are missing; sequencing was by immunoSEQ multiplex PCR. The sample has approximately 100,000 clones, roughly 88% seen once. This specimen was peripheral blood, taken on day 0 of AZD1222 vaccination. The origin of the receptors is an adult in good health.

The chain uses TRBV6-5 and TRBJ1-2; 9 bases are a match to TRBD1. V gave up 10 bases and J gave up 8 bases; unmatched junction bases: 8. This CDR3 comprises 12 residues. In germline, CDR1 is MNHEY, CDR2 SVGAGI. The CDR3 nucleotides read TGTGCCACGACAGGGGGTTCGGGCGGCTACACCTTC. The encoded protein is CATTGGSGGYTF.

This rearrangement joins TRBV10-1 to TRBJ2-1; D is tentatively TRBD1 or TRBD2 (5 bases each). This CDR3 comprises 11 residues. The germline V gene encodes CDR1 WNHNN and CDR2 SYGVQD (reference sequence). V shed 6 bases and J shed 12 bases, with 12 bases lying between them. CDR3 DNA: TGCGCCAGCAGCGGAGTTGGGACGCAGTTCTTC. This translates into CASSGVGTQFF.

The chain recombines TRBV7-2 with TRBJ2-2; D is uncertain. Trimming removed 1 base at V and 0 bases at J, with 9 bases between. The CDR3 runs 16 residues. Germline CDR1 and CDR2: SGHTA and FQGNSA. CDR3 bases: TGTGCCAGCAGCTTAGTTGTCGTTTCGAACACCGGGGAGCTGTTTTTT. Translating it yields CASSLVVVSNTGELFF.

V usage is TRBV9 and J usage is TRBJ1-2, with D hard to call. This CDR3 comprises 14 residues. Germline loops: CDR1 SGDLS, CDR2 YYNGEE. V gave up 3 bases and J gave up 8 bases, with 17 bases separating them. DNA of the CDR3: TGTGCCAGCAGCGGGGCCTCAGGCGGGGTCGGCTACACCTTC. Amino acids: CASSGASGGVGYTF.

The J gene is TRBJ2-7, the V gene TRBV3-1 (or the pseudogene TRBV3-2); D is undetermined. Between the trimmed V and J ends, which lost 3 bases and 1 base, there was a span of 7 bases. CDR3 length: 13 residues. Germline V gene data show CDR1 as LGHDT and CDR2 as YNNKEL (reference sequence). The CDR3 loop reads CASSQDGSYEQYF. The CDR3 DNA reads TGTGCCAGCAGCCAGGACGGATCCTACGAGCAGTACTTC.

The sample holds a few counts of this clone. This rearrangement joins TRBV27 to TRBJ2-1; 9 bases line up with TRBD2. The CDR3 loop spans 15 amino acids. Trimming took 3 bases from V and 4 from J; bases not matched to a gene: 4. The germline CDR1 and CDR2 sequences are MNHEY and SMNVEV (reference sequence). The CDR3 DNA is TGTGCCAGCAGTTTGACTAGCGGAGAGTACAATGAGCAGTTCTTC. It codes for CASSLTSGEYNEQFF.

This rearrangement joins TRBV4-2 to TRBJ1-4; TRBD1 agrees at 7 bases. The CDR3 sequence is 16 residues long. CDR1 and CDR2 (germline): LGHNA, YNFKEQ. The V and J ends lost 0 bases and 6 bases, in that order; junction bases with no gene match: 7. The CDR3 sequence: CASSQDSDREDEKLFF. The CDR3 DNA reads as TGTGCCAGCAGCCAAGATAGTGACAGGGAAGATGAAAAACTGTTTTTT.

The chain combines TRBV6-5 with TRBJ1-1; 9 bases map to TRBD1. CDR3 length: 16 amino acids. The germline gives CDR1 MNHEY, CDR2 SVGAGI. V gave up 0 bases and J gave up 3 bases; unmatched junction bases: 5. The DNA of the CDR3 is TGTGCCAGCAGTTACTCGACAGGGGGGGTGGACACTGAAGCTTTCTTT. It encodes CASSYSTGGVDTEAFF.

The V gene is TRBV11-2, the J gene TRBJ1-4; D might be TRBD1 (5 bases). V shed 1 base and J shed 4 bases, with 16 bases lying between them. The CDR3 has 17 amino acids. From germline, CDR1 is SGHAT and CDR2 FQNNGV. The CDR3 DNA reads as TGTGCCAGCAGCTTAGGAGTTTTGGCAGGGATTAATGAAAAACTGTTTTTT. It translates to CASSLGVLAGINEKLFF.

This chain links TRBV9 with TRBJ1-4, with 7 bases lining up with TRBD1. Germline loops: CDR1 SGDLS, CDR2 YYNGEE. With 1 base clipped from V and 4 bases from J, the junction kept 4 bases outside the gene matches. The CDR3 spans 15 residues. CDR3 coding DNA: TGTGCCAGCAGCGTATGGGGACAGAATAATGAAAAACTGTTTTTT. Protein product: CASSVWGQNNEKLFF.

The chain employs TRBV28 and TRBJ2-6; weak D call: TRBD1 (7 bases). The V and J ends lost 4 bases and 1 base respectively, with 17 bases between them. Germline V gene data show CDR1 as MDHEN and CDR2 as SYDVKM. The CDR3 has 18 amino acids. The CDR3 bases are TGTGCCAGCAGTTCGCGCGGGACAGTAGATTCTGGGGCCAACGTCCTGACTTTC. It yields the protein CASSSRGTVDSGANVLTF.

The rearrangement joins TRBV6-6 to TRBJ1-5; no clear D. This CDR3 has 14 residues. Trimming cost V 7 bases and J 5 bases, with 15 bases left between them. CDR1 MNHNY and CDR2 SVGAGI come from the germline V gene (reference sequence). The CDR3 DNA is TGTGCCAGCAAGGACCCTCGGAGAGATCAGCCCCAGCATTTT. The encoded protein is CASKDPRRDQPQHF.